Below are 11 T cell receptor beta chains sequenced from a single sample in a study of blood T cell repertoires in COVID-19 (dated by TCRdb to the early 2020s). The library came from the immunoSEQ multiplex PCR assay. The clones in this table, taken by TCRdb from immuneACCESS, are in-frame only. Not every clone is retained; where verified, under half of the shortfall comes from an unresolved V gene, and the cause of the rest is unknown. Present in this sample are about 340,000 clones, 85% to 90% of which were seen just once. The ten most abundant clones make up roughly 6.3% of the sample. The specimen sequenced was peripheral blood. These receptors were collected from a woman in her forties or fifties with COVID-19, enrolled during active disease.

The chain is built from TRBV5-1 and TRBJ2-5, with 8 bases matching TRBD2. CDR1 is SGHRS and CDR2 is YFSETQ in the germline V gene. Germline trimming cut 1 base from V and 6 bases from J; bases unmatched to any gene: 8. The CDR3 runs 15 residues. CDR3 loop: CASSLYSGSRQTQYF. The CDR3 bases are TGCGCCAGCAGCTTGTACAGCGGGAGCAGACAGACCCAGTACTTC.

The chain links TRBV7-9 to TRBJ2-3, with unresolved D. V was clipped by 1 base and J by 2 bases, with 10 bases between them. CDR1 is SEHNR and CDR2 is FQNEAQ in the germline V gene (reference sequence). The CDR3 is 15 residues long. The CDR3 DNA reads TGTGCCAGCAGCTTAGTATCCTCCTTCACAGATACGCAGTATTTT. Translation gives CASSLVSSFTDTQYF.

J is TRBJ2-7 and V is TRBV18; 11 nucleotides agree with TRBD2. Germline CDR1 is KGHSH and CDR2 is LQKENI. This CDR3 region has 13 residues. V trimming: 6 bases; J trimming: 6 bases; junction bases outside the gene matches: 4. As DNA, the CDR3 is TGTGCCAGCTCTCTAGCGGGAGGATCCGAGCAGTACTTC. Translating it yields CASSLAGGSEQYF.

This chain uses TRBV6-1 with TRBJ2-2; a weak D match, TRBD2 (6 bases). CDR1 and CDR2 from the germline V gene are MNHNS and SASEGT. The CDR3 consists of 16 residues. V was cut by 4 bases and J by 3 bases, with 15 bases left in between. Written as DNA, the CDR3 is TGTGCCAGCAGTGTTACTAGCCGCTCTTACACCGGGGAGCTGTTTTTT. Translating it yields CASSVTSRSYTGELFF.

This chain connects TRBV6-5 to TRBJ2-7; D is undetermined. CDR3 length equals 15 residues. Trimming removed 0 bases from V and 2 bases from J, with 11 bases in between. CDR1 and CDR2 (germline): MNHEY, SVGAGI. The CDR3 bases are TGTGCCAGCAGTTACTCGAGTACGCCGACCTACGAGCAGTACTTC. Its translation is CASSYSSTPTYEQYF.

This rearrangement joins TRBV29-1 to TRBJ1-2; D unclear. The germline V gene has CDR1 SQVTM and CDR2 ANQGSEA. The CDR3 runs to 12 residues. Trimming removed 7 bases from V and 4 bases from J, with 13 bases in between. The DNA of the CDR3 is TGCAGCGGCGACTCGGCTGGCTATGGCTACACCTTC. This codes for CSGDSAGYGYTF.

The V and J genes are TRBV5-4 and TRBJ1-1; 10 nucleotides match TRBD1. Germline V lookup: CDR1 SGHNT, CDR2 YYREEE (reference sequence). The length of the CDR3 is 15 residues. Trimming cost V 4 bases and J 4 bases; bases outside gene matches: 7. The CDR3 DNA sequence: TGTGCCAGCAGCCTCGACAGGGGGCTGGTCACTGAAGCTTTCTTT. Amino acid sequence: CASSLDRGLVTEAFF.

Details on this clone: The same CDR3 also results from other DNA sequences found in this sample. This chain uses TRBV29-1 with TRBJ1-1, with TRBD1 as a possible D gene (5 bases). Per the germline V gene, CDR1 is SQVTM and CDR2 is ANQGSEA. The CDR3 is 12 amino acids. Deletions cut 6 bases from V and 1 base from J, with 9 bases between. DNA of the CDR3: TGCAGCGTGGGCACAGGGAACACTGAAGCTTTCTTT. Its translation: CSVGTGNTEAFF.

CDR3 residues: CASSFSGGSYEQYF. CDR3 DNA sequence: TGTGCCAGCAGCTTTAGCGGGGGCTCCTACGAGCAGTACTTC. The chain couples TRBV7-3 to TRBJ2-7, with 9 nucleotides matching TRBD2. CDR1 is SGHTA, CDR2 FQGTGA, per germline. The V segment lost 3 bases and the J segment 0 bases; nucleotides outside the gene matches: 0. The CDR3 is made up of 14 amino acids.

The chain joins TRBV29-1 to TRBJ2-7; TRBD1 matches 7 bases. The CDR3 spans 13 residues. The trim removed 4 bases at V and 0 bases at J, leaving 3 bases unmatched. The germline gives CDR1 SQVTM, CDR2 ANQGSEA. CDR3 DNA sequence: TGCAGCGTTGTAGACAGGGACTCCTACGAGCAGTACTTC. Translation gives CSVVDRDSYEQYF.

The V and J genes are TRBV15 and TRBJ1-2; weak D call: TRBD1 (6 bases). V was pared by 4 bases and J by 5 bases, with 14 bases between. Germline loops: CDR1 LNHNV, CDR2 YYDKDF (reference sequence). The CDR3 covers 14 residues. CDR3 nucleotides: TGTGCCACCAGCACCCGAGGGGGTTTTTATGGCTACACCTTC. Translating it yields CATSTRGGFYGYTF.